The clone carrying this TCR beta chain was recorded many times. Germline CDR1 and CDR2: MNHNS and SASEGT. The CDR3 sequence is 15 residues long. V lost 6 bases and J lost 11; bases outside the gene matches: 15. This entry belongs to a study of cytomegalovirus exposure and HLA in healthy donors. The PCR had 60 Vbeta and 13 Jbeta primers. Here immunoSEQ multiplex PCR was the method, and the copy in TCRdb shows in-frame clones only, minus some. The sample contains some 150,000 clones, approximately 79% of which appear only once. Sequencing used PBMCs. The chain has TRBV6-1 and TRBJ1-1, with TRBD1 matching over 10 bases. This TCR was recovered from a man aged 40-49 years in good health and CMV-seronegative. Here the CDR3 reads CASREHAGTGALAFF. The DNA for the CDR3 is TGTGCCAGCAGAGAACACGCCGGGACAGGGGCGCTGGCTTTCTTT.